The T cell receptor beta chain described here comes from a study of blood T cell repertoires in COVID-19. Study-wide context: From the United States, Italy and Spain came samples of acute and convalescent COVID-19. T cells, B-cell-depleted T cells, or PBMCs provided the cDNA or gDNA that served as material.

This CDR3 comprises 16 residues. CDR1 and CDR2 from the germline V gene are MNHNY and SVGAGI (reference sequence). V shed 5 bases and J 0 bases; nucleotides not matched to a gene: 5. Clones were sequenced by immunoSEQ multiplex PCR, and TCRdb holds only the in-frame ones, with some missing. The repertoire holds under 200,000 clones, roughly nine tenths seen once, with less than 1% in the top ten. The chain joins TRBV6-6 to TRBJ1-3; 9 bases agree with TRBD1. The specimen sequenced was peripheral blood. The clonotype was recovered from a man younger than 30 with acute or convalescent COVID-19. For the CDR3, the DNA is TGTGCCAGCAGTAGGACAGGGGCTGGCTCTGGAAACACCATATATTTT. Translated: CASSRTGAGSGNTIYF.